A single sample is the source of the 2 T cell receptor beta chains below, sequenced in a study of blood T cell repertoires in COVID-19. Here immunoSEQ multiplex PCR was the method, and the copy in TCRdb shows in-frame clones only, minus some. The table includes roughly 250,000 clones, around 90% detected once. Sequenced input: peripheral blood. The receptor source for this set is a man aged 55 to 70 who had recovered from COVID-19.

This clone was found a few times. The V and J genes are TRBV6-5 and TRBJ2-3; D is perhaps TRBD1 (5 bases). This CDR3 is 14 amino acids long. Per the germline V gene, CDR1 is MNHEY and CDR2 is SVGAGI. With 7 bases removed from V and 3 bases from J, the gap between germline ends came to 14 bases. The CDR3 here is CASKVAPGTDTQYF. DNA of the CDR3: TGTGCCAGCAAGGTTGCCCCAGGGACAGATACGCAGTATTTT.

The chain recombines TRBV6-5 with TRBJ1-2; D is perhaps TRBD1 (6 bases). CDR1 is MNHEY, CDR2 SVGAGI, per germline. This CDR3 is 12 amino acids long. With 11 bases removed from V and 1 base from J, the gap between germline ends came to 11 bases. The CDR3 DNA follows: TGTGCCGCCACAGGGTTTAACTATGGCTACACCTTC. This encodes CAATGFNYGYTF.